The 26 T cell receptor beta chains presented below share a single source sample, sequenced in a study of T cell responses to AZD1222 COVID-19 vaccine. Libraries were prepared by immunoSEQ multiplex PCR; TCRdb keeps only in-frame clonotypes and omits some of them. This sample carries 250,000 to 300,000 clones, around 92% of them seen once, and the ten largest clones take 0.55%. The sample here was peripheral blood, taken 28 days after the second AZD1222 dose. The receptors here all came from an adult who received the AZD1222 COVID-19 vaccine.

The V gene is TRBV7-9, the J gene TRBJ1-1, with 10 nucleotides matching TRBD1. Germline V gene lookup returns CDR1 SEHNR and CDR2 FQNEAQ (reference sequence). The CDR3 length is 14 residues. The junction had 1 base not matched to a gene; V was cut back by 5 bases and J by 1 base. The CDR3 DNA follows: TGTGCCAGCAGCCGACAGGGGGCGAACACTGAAGCTTTCTTT. It translates to CASSRQGANTEAFF.

The rearrangement joins TRBV29-1 to TRBJ1-1; TRBD1 matches at 8 bases. The CDR3 consists of 15 residues. The V segment lost 7 bases and the J segment 2 bases; nucleotides outside the gene matches: 12. Germline V lookup: CDR1 SQVTM, CDR2 ANQGSEA. The CDR3 is CSAAEGTGHNTEAFF. The CDR3 DNA reads TGCAGCGCCGCCGAGGGGACAGGTCATAACACTGAAGCTTTCTTT. Filled out from reference TRBV29-1 and TRBJ1-1, the complete variable domain reads SAVISQKPSRDICQRGTSLTIQCQVDSQVTMMFWYRQQPGQSLTLIATANQGSEATYESGFVIDKFPISRPNLTFSTLTVSNMSPEDSSIYLCSAAEGTGHNTEAFFGQGTRLTVV.

The J gene is TRBJ1-1, the V gene TRBV7-2; 10 bases match TRBD1. Germline lookup yields CDR1 SGHTA and CDR2 FQGNSA. The CDR3 loop spans 13 amino acids. V gave up 6 bases and J gave up 4 bases; unmatched junction bases: 2. CDR3 coding DNA: TGTGCCAGCAGACGGACAGGGGGCACTGAAGCTTTCTTT. As protein: CASRRTGGTEAFF.

The chain uses TRBV3-1 (or the pseudogene TRBV3-2) and TRBJ2-7, with D possibly matching TRBD2 (6 bases). Germline V lookup: CDR1 LGHDT, CDR2 YNNKEL (reference sequence). The CDR3 is 16 residues long. V was pared by 1 base and J by 0 bases, with 13 bases between. As DNA, the CDR3 is TGTGCCAGCAGCCAAGCCCCGGGGGTTAGCTCCTACGAGCAGTACTTC. Amino acids: CASSQAPGVSSYEQYF.

The chain carries TRBV5-1 and TRBJ1-6, with 7 nucleotides matching TRBD1. Per the germline V gene, CDR1 is SGHRS and CDR2 is YFSETQ. The CDR3 has 13 amino acids. Germline trimming cut 4 bases from V and 10 bases from J; bases unmatched to any gene: 5. In nucleotides, the CDR3 is TGCGCCAGCAGCAGACAGGGAGACTCACCCCTCCACTTT. It is translated as CASSRQGDSPLHF.

The J gene is TRBJ2-7, the V gene TRBV23-1, with TRBD1 identical over 9 bases. TRBV23-1 is labeled an ORF, and its function is uncertain. Trimming took 2 bases from V and 6 from J; bases not matched to a gene: 14. This CDR3 is built from 17 residues. The CDR3 spells CASSQDFPGQGLIEQYF. CDR3 sequence (DNA): TGCGCCAGCAGTCAAGACTTCCCGGGACAGGGACTTATCGAGCAGTACTTC.

The chain links TRBV23-1 to TRBJ2-7; D possibly corresponds to TRBD1 (5 bases). TRBV23-1 is marked as an open reading frame, function uncertain. This CDR3 contains 15 residues. V was clipped by 10 bases and J by 0 bases, with 19 bases between them. CDR3 nucleotide sequence: TGCGCCACCTCGACCCCTGGGGCCAGCTCCTACGAGCAGTACTTC. Translation: CATSTPGASSYEQYF.

The V and J genes are TRBV5-1 and TRBJ2-5; 9 positions match TRBD2. V lost 4 bases, J lost 3 bases, and 13 bases stayed unmatched. This CDR3 spans 17 amino acids. Germline loops: CDR1 SGHRS, CDR2 YFSETQ. The CDR3 region has the DNA TGCGCCAGCAGCCCAACCGATAGCGGGAGTGAGGAAGAGACCCAGTACTTC. It translates to CASSPTDSGSEEETQYF.

The J gene is TRBJ2-7, the V gene TRBV6-5; D is unclear. CDR1 MNHEY and CDR2 SVGAGI come from the germline V gene. CDR3 size: 15 residues. Trimming removed 0 bases from V and 2 bases from J, with 11 bases in between. This chain's CDR3 is CASSYSFRLAYEQYF. The CDR3 DNA sequence: TGTGCCAGCAGTTACTCGTTTAGGCTAGCCTACGAGCAGTACTTC.

The V and J genes are TRBV5-4 and TRBJ1-4, with D hard to call. Germline V CDR1 and CDR2: SGHNT, YYREEE (reference sequence). The V end was cut by 4 bases, the J end by 0 bases, with 16 bases between. This CDR3 spans 17 amino acids. The CDR3 spells CASSKHSLFPTNEKLFF. The CDR3 DNA reads as TGTGCCAGCAGCAAGCACAGTCTCTTTCCAACTAATGAAAAACTGTTTTTT.

This rearrangement joins TRBV5-1 to TRBJ1-1; tentative D call: TRBD1 (6 bases). The V end lost 4 bases, the J end lost 1 base, and 11 bases lay between the germline ends. CDR1 SGHRS and CDR2 YFSETQ come from the germline V gene. The CDR3 totals 14 residues. The CDR3 is CASSPGHANTEAFF. Written as DNA, the CDR3 is TGCGCCAGCAGCCCGGGACACGCGAACACTGAAGCTTTCTTT. The full variable domain, its missing parts supplied by reference TRBV5-1 and TRBJ1-1, is KAGVTQTPRYLIKTRGQQVTLSCSPISGHRSVSWYQQTPGQGLQFLFEYFSETQRNKGNFPGRFSGRQFSNSRSEMNVSTLELGDSALYLCASSPGHANTEAFFGQGTRLTVV.

The chain links TRBV5-4 to TRBJ2-7, with D perhaps being TRBD1 or TRBD2 (6 bases each). V dropped 0 bases and J dropped 1 base, with 11 bases sitting between them. This CDR3 is 15 amino acids long. From germline, CDR1 is SGHNT and CDR2 YYREEE (reference sequence). In DNA, the CDR3 is TGTGCCAGCAGCTTGGACGTAGGGGGGTCCTACGAGCAGTACTTC. Translation: CASSLDVGGSYEQYF. The full variable domain, with the rest looked up from reference TRBV5-4 and TRBJ2-7, is ETGVTQSPTHLIKTRGQQVTLRCSSQSGHNTVSWYQQALGQGPQFIFQYYREEENGRGNFPPRFSGLQFPNYSSELNVNALELDDSALYLCASSLDVGGSYEQYFGPGTRLTVT.

The V and J genes are TRBV20-1 and TRBJ2-3; possibly TRBD2 for D (6 bases). Germline CDR1 DFQATT, CDR2 SNEGSKA (reference sequence). The CDR3 loop spans 13 amino acids. Trimming took off 3 bases at V and 7 bases at J, with 14 bases between the two ends. The CDR3 sequence is CSASGGIWYTQYF. In nucleotides, the CDR3 is TGCAGTGCTAGTGGGGGGATATGGTATACGCAGTATTTT.

In regard to this clone: This specimen includes other DNA sequences encoding the same CDR3. The chain carries TRBV5-1 and TRBJ2-5; D unresolved. Germline lookup yields CDR1 SGHRS and CDR2 YFSETQ. This CDR3 comprises 13 residues. V lost 0 bases and J lost 2, with 5 bases in between. The DNA of the CDR3 is TGCGCCAGCAGCTTGGGACAACAAGAGACCCAGTACTTC. Translated: CASSLGQQETQYF. Looking up the rest from reference TRBV5-1 and TRBJ2-5 gives the full variable domain: KAGVTQTPRYLIKTRGQQVTLSCSPISGHRSVSWYQQTPGQGLQFLFEYFSETQRNKGNFPGRFSGRQFSNSRSEMNVSTLELGDSALYLCASSLGQQETQYFGPGTRLLVL.

The J gene is TRBJ1-3, the V gene TRBV6-5; weak D call: TRBD1 (5 bases). V was cut by 6 bases and J by 0 bases, with 9 bases left in between. Germline V lookup: CDR1 MNHEY, CDR2 SVGAGI. This CDR3 is 14 amino acids long. The CDR3 coding sequence is TGTGCCAGCAGGCTCGGGGGCTCTGGAAACACCATATATTTT. Translation: CASRLGGSGNTIYF.

The chain is built from TRBV28 and TRBJ1-2; TRBD1 is a possible D gene (6 bases). The CDR3 length is 13 residues. Trimming stripped 6 bases from V and 4 bases from J, with 12 bases between. Germline V gene data show CDR1 as MDHEN and CDR2 as SYDVKM. Written as DNA, the CDR3 is TGTGCCAGCAGACGAGGGGGTCCCTATGGCTACACCTTC. Residues: CASRRGGPYGYTF.

The chain uses TRBV7-9 and TRBJ1-4; no reliable D call. CDR1 and CDR2 (germline): SEHNR, FQNEAQ (reference sequence). V shed 3 bases and J shed 8 bases, with 19 bases lying between them. The CDR3 has 16 residues. In DNA form, the CDR3 reads TGTGCCAGCAGCTTTGGAAGCGGGAGCAATGGGGAAAAACTGTTTTTT. It encodes CASSFGSGSNGEKLFF.

The CDR3 DNA is TGTGCCAGCGAAAAGGGGATAATCACAGATACGCAGTATTTT. Its protein is CASEKGIITDTQYF. This rearrangement joins TRBV2 to TRBJ2-3, with D possibly being TRBD1 (5 bases). V lost 8 bases and J lost 2, with 14 bases in between. The CDR3 has 14 residues. The germline V gene encodes CDR1 SNHLY and CDR2 FYNNEI.

The CDR3 coding sequence is TGTGCCAGCAGCGACCAGCTGGGGGCTGAGCAGTTCTTC. Translated, it gives CASSDQLGAEQFF. The chain couples TRBV7-3 to TRBJ2-1, with a tentative D call TRBD1 (6 bases). CDR3 length equals 13 residues. Germline CDR1 reads SGHTA; CDR2 reads FQGTGA. V was trimmed by 5 bases and J by 9 bases, leaving 14 bases between them.

Points on this clone: Other DNA sequences in the same sample also yield this CDR3. The chain links TRBV5-4 to TRBJ1-2, with a weak D call TRBD1 (6 bases). This CDR3 is 13 amino acids long. Between the trimmed V and J ends, which lost 4 bases and 2 bases, there was a span of 9 bases. Looked up from germline, CDR1 is SGHNT and CDR2 is YYREEE (reference sequence). CDR3 region: CASSPDRNYGYTF. The CDR3 coding sequence is TGTGCCAGCAGCCCAGACAGGAACTATGGCTACACCTTC.

The chain has TRBV7-2 and TRBJ1-1; D is possibly TRBD1 (6 bases). Trimming cost V 6 bases and J 4 bases, with 15 bases left between them. The germline V gene has CDR1 SGHTA and CDR2 FQGNSA. The CDR3 loop spans 14 amino acids. The CDR3 DNA is TGTGCCAGCAGACACCGACAGGATGGCACTGAAGCTTTCTTT. It encodes CASRHRQDGTEAFF.

This chain uses TRBV6-5 with TRBJ2-3; the D gene is possibly TRBD2 (5 bases). Germline CDR1 is MNHEY and CDR2 is SVGAGI. The CDR3 extends over 16 amino acids. V shed 4 bases and J shed 0 bases, with 14 bases lying between them. Here the CDR3 DNA reads TGTGCCAGCAGTTCCCCCCACGGGGATAGCACAGATACGCAGTATTTT. This translates into CASSSPHGDSTDTQYF.

This rearrangement joins TRBV7-2 to TRBJ2-7; tentatively, D is TRBD2 (5 bases). Between the trimmed V and J ends, which lost 1 base and 0 bases, there was a span of 10 bases. The CDR3 loop spans 15 amino acids. Germline CDR1 reads SGHTA; CDR2 reads FQGNSA. CDR3: CASSLGLAPSYEQYF. CDR3 nucleotide sequence: TGTGCCAGCAGCTTAGGCCTAGCACCCTCCTACGAGCAGTACTTC.

V gene TRBV28 combines with J gene TRBJ2-2; TRBD1 agrees at 9 bases. V lost 2 bases to trimming and J lost 5 bases; unmatched junction nucleotides: 3. CDR1 is MDHEN, CDR2 SYDVKM, per germline. The CDR3 has 15 amino acids. The CDR3 sequence: CASSLGTGKTGELFF. The CDR3 DNA is TGTGCCAGCAGTTTAGGGACAGGGAAGACCGGGGAGCTGTTTTTT.

The chain links TRBV7-2 to TRBJ2-3; 7 nucleotides match TRBD1. Unmatched junction bases numbered 7, after V lost 5 bases and J lost 5 bases. The CDR3 spans 14 residues. Looked up from germline, CDR1 is SGHTA and CDR2 is FQGNSA. This CDR3 is CASSPGQAIDTQYF. CDR3 in DNA: TGTGCCAGCAGCCCCGGACAGGCGATAGATACGCAGTATTTT.

This chain uses TRBV29-1 with TRBJ1-2, with 11 bases that match TRBD1. Germline values: CDR1 SQVTM, CDR2 ANQGSEA. The CDR3 runs 12 residues. V lost 6 bases and J lost 7; bases outside the gene matches: 4. CDR3 in amino acids: CSVGQGDTGYTF. CDR3 DNA: TGCAGCGTGGGACAGGGGGATACTGGCTACACCTTC.